One T cell receptor beta chain is described in this entry. The sample belongs to a study of patients and donors after allogeneic stem cell transplantation. One entry per CDR3 protein results from TCRdb running MiXCR on the RT-PCR reads. The sample lists roughly 12,000 distinct CDR3 sequences, roughly a quarter occurring once. Germline V gene sequence: CDR1 LGHDT, CDR2 YNNKEL (reference sequence). The CDR3 runs 16 residues. J gave up 0 bases and V 1 base, and 4 bases lay outside the gene matches. The J gene is TRBJ1-1, the V gene TRBV3-1, with 8 bases identical to TRBD1. This TCR was sampled from a human donor who was either an allogeneic HSCT recipient or a stem cell or donor lymphocyte infusion donor (not recorded which). It is not recorded whose cells these are; they may come from a transplant donor. The material sequenced was blood, either unsorted or a sorted T cell fraction (not recorded which). This CDR3 reads CASSQARDRLNTEAFF. The CDR3 DNA sequence: TGTGCCAGCAGCCAAGCCCGGGACAGGCTGAACACTGAAGCTTTCTTT.